These T cell receptor beta chains were read from a single sample in a study of T cell repertoires in cytomegalovirus infection. A single record per CDR3 protein comes from TCRdb applying MiXCR to the reads. The sample consists of roughly 230,000 distinct CDR3 sequences, roughly 23% of them appearing once. The source material was CD8+ T cells from PBMCs. These receptors were obtained from a human donor in good health (CMV status not recorded). Some clones in this sample may be carry-over from other donors' samples. Each CDR3 is given with its conserved first and last residue. The order of the fields is V gene, clone size, J gene, CDR3 protein. Not all rows give a size; the values are once, few, many and, for expanded clones, a class.

TRBV13	NA	TRBJ2-3	CASWWYRRTDTQYF
TRBV6-5	NA	TRBJ2-3	CASSYSGGSGDPTVDTDTQYF
TRBV29-1	NA	TRBJ2-7	CSLEVSRAYEQYF
TRBV2	NA	TRBJ2-1	CASSWISGGIEQFF
TRBV29-1	NA	TRBJ1-2	CSYGAPGGEGYGYTF
TRBV2	NA	TRBJ2-1	CASSGTSGGIYNEQFF
TRBV11-2	NA	TRBJ2-5	CASSLEDLSVWETQDF
TRBV20-1	NA	TRBJ2-7	CSARFPGTSGGEQYF
TRBV19	NA	TRBJ2-1	CASSMLGGGNEQFF
TRBV12-3/TRBV12-4	NA	TRBJ2-7	CASRGGGGAKYEQYF
TRBV7-9	few	TRBJ1-2	CASSHPTRGDYGYTF
TRBV20-1	NA	TRBJ2-1	CSASNRDSSYNEQFF
TRBV20-1	NA	TRBJ2-5	CSARSGDF
TRBV7-8	few	TRBJ2-7	CASRDRGTYEQYF
TRBV24-1	NA	TRBJ2-1	CATSDSLLATSYNEQFF
TRBV7-6	many	TRBJ1-1	CASRGQGATNTEAFF
TRBV28	few	TRBJ2-7	CASSHSHYEQYF
TRBV20-1	few	TRBJ1-1	CSADLNTEAFF
TRBV19	few	TRBJ2-1	CASSAGQGSYNEQFF
TRBV29-1	NA	TRBJ1-2	CSVGGQGPASYGYTF
TRBV4-2	NA	TRBJ2-5	CASSQEVDLETQYF
TRBV12-3/TRBV12-4	few	TRBJ1-1	CASSPNRVEAFF
TRBV7-2	many	TRBJ2-3	CASSLGSGGTDTQYF
TRBV6-1	few	TRBJ2-3	CASSSVLDSSTDTQYF
TRBV28	few	TRBJ2-5	CASSTGGRDMETQYF
TRBV12-3/TRBV12-4	few	TRBJ1-1	CASSDQGWDTEAFF
TRBV2	NA	TRBJ2-7	CASTVGTGKGYEQYF
TRBV29-1	NA	TRBJ2-2	CSAGDTGELFF
TRBV7-2	many	TRBJ2-1	CASSLGGGFQFF
TRBV7-2	many	TRBJ1-2	CASSLGAGTNYGYTF
TRBV19	NA	TRBJ2-1	CASSTAANNEQFF
TRBV12-3/TRBV12-4	few	TRBJ1-2	CASSFSSTQGLYGYTF
TRBV27	NA	TRBJ1-1	CASSKYRGNTEAFF
TRBV4-1	many	TRBJ2-2	CASSQDRDGELFF
TRBV5-6	NA	TRBJ2-1	CASNFPGGEAGWNEQFF
TRBV28	NA	TRBJ2-7	CASSPLAGAYEQYF
TRBV5-1	few	TRBJ1-1	CASSLWGTVEAFF
TRBV20-1	NA	TRBJ2-1	CRARSLAINNEQFF
TRBV4-1	few	TRBJ1-1	CASSQGRDWGAFF
TRBV7-9	NA	TRBJ1-1	CASSYTTEFQAFF
TRBV19	many	TRBJ2-1	CASSMAGGSYNEQFF
TRBV24-1	NA	TRBJ2-3	CATSGWENTRYF
TRBV7-2	few	TRBJ1-5	CASSLGLWFEPQHF
TRBV30	few	TRBJ1-1	CAWSEVSPYRGMNTEAFF